This T cell receptor (beta chain) derives from a study of T cells in Graves' hyperthyroidism and ophthalmopathy. Study-level points and caveats: Most thyroid clonotypes expanded above 0.001 appeared in blood too. Ophthalmopathy was separated from stable hyperthyroidism by a 13 V-J model.

From RNA transcripts, TCR beta CDR3 regions were amplified. An initial round of RT-PCR targeting the TCR CDR3 relied on the HTBI primer set. TCRdb called the multiplex PCR reads again in MiXCR, with one record for every CDR3 protein. This sample yields more than 500,000 distinct CDR3 sequences, of which roughly 15% are seen a single time; 29% belongs to the top ten. The germline V gene has CDR1 LGHDT and CDR2 YNNKEL (reference sequence). CDR3 length: 15 residues. V shed 2 bases and J shed 6 bases, with 13 bases lying between them. The study excluded patients with uncontrolled infection, other autoimmune disease, pregnancy or lactation. This clonotype was picked up many times. Its antigen is still unknown.

The genes are TRBV3-1 and TRBJ1-4; D uncertain. The clonotype was recovered from a woman aged 25-40 years with Graves' ophthalmopathy. Sequences were obtained from blood. The CDR3 DNA reads as TGTGCCAGCAGCCAAAGGGCCGGTAGACATGAAAAACTGTTTTTT. Its protein product is CASSQRAGRHEKLFF. Complete variable domain (other parts from reference TRBV3-1 and TRBJ1-4): DTAVSQTPKYLVTQMGNDKSIKCEQNLGHDTMYWYKQDSKKFLKIMFSYNNKELIINETVPNRFSPKSPDKAHLNLHINSLELGDSAVYFCASSQRAGRHEKLFFGSGTQLSVL.